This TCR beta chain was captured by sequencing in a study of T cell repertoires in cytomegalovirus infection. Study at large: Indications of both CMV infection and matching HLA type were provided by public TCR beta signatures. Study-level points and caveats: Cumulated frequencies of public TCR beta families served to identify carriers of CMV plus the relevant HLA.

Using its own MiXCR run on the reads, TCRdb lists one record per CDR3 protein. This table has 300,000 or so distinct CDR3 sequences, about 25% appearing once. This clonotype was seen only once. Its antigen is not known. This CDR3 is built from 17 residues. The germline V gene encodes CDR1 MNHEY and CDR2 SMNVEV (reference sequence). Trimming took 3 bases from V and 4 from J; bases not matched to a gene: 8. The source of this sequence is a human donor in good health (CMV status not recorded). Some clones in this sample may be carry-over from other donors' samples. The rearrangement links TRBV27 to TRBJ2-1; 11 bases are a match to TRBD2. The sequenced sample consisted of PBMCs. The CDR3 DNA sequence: TGTGCCAGCAGTTTCATACGACTAGCGGGGATATACAATGAGCAGTTCTTC. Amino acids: CASSFIRLAGIYNEQFF.